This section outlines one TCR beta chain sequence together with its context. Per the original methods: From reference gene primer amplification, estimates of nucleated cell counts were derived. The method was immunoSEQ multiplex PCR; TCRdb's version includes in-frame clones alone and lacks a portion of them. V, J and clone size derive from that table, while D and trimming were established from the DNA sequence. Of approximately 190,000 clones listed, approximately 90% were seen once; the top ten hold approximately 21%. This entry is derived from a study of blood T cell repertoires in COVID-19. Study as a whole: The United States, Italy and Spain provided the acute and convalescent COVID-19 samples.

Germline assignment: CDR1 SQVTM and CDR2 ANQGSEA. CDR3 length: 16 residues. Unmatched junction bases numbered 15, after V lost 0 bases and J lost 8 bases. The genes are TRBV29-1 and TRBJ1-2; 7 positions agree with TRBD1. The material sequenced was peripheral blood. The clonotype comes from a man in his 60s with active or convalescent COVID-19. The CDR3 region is CSVEDRPGTAPKGYTF. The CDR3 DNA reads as TGCAGCGTTGAAGATCGCCCCGGGACAGCCCCGAAAGGCTACACCTTC.